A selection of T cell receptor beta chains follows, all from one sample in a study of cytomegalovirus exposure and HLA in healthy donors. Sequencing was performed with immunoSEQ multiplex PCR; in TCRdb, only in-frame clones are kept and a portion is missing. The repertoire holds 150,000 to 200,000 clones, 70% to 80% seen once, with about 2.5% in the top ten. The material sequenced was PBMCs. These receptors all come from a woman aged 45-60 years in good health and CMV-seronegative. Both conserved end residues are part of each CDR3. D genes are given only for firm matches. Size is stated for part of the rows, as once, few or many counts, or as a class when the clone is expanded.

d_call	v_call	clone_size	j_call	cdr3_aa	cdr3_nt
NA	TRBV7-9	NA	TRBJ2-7	CASSRSPREQYF	TGTGCCAGCAGCCGCTCCCCGCGCGAGCAGTACTTC
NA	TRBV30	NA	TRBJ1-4	CAWSVPGGGEKLFF	TGTGCCTGGAGTGTACCTGGAGGTGGTGAAAAACTGTTTTTT
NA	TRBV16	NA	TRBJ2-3	CASKGRHPSTDTQYF	TGTGCCAGCAAAGGAAGACACCCTAGCACAGATACGCAGTATTTT
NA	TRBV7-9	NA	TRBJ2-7	CASSFGAGYEQYF	TGTGCCAGCAGCTTTGGAGCGGGCTACGAGCAGTACTTC
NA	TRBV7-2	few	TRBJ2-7	CASSSNLGGQGVYEQYF	TGTGCCAGCAGCTCCAACCTCGGGGGGCAGGGCGTCTACGAGCAGTACTTC
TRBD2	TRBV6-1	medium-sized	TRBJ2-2	CASSETSENTGELFF	TGTGCCAGCAGTGAAACTAGCGAGAACACCGGGGAGCTGTTTTTT
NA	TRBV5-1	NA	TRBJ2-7	CASSLDGYEQYF	TGCGCCAGCAGCTTGGACGGGTACGAGCAGTACTTC
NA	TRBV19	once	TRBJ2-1	CASSIGDKYNEQFF	TGTGCCAGTAGTATAGGGGACAAGTACAATGAGCAGTTCTTC
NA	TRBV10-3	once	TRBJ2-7	CATLRQGGSYEQYF	TGTGCCACCCTAAGACAGGGAGGCTCCTACGAGCAGTACTTC
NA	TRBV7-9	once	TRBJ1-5	CASSLSTGQPQHF	TGTGCCAGCAGCTTATCAACGGGGCAGCCCCAGCATTTT
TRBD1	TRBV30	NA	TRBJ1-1	CAWSGQGSNTEAFF	TGTGCCTGGAGCGGACAGGGTTCGAACACTGAAGCTTTCTTT
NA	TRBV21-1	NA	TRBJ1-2	CAASLCLRF	TGTGCCGCCTCCCTCTGTCTACGCTTC
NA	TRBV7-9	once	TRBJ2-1	CASSLETRNNEQFF	TGTGCCAGCAGCTTAGAGACAAGGAACAATGAGCAGTTCTTC
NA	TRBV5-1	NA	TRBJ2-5	CASSLELYQETQYF	TGCGCCAGCAGCTTGGAGCTGTACCAAGAGACCCAGTACTTC